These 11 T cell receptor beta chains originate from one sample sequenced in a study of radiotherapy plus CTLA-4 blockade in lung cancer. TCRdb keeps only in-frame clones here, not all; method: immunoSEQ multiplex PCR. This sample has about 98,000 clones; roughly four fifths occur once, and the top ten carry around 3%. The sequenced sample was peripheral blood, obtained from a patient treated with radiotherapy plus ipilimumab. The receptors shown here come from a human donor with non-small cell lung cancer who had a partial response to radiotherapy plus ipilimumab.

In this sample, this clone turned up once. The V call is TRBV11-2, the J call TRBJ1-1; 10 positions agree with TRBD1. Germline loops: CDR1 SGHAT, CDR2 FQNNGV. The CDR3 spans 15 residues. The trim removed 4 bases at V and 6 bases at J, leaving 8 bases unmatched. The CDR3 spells CASSSRTGGRAEAFF. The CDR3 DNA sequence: TGTGCCAGCAGCTCCCGGACAGGGGGAAGAGCTGAAGCTTTCTTT.

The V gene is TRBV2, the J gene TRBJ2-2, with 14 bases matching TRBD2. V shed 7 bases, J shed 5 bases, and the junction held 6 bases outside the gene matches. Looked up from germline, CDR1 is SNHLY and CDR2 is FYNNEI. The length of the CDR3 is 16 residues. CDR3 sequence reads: CASTGLAGVGTGELFF. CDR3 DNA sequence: TGTGCCAGCACGGGACTAGCGGGAGTGGGGACCGGGGAGCTGTTTTTT.

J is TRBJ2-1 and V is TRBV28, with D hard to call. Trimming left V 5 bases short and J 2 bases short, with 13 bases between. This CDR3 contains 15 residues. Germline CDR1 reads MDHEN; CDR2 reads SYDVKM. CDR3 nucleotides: TGTGCCAGCAGTCGGGTCCCCCCTCCCTACAATGAGCAGTTCTTC. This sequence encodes CASSRVPPPYNEQFF.

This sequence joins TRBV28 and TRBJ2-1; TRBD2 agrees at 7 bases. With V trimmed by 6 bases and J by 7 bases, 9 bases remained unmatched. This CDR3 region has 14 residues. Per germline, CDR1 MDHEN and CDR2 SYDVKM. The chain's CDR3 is CASRNYSSGNEQFF. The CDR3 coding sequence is TGTGCCAGCAGAAATTACTCTAGCGGTAATGAGCAGTTCTTC.

CDR3 in DNA: TGTGCCAGCAGTGAACATGAGGTCACTGAAGCTTTCTTT. This encodes CASSEHEVTEAFF. The J gene is TRBJ1-1, the V gene TRBV6-1; the D is unclear. This CDR3 is built from 13 residues. Germline-derived CDR1 and CDR2 are MNHNS and SASEGT. The V gene lost 2 bases and the J gene lost 4 bases, with 8 bases spanning the gap.

The CDR3 region has the DNA TGTGCCAGCAGTGAGAGTATTCTAGCCAAAAACATTCAGTACTTC. Translation gives CASSESILAKNIQYF. V is TRBV2 and J is TRBJ2-4; D gene ambiguous. The V end was cut by 3 bases, the J end by 0 bases, with 9 bases between. The CDR3 covers 15 residues. The germline CDR1 and CDR2 sequences are SNHLY and FYNNEI.

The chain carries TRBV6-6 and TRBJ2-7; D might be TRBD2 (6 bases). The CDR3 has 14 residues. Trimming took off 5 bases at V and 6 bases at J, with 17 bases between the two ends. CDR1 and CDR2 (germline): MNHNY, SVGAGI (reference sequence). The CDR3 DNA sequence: TGTGCCAGCAGTACAAGACTAGATACTACCGAGCAGTACTTC. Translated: CASSTRLDTTEQYF.

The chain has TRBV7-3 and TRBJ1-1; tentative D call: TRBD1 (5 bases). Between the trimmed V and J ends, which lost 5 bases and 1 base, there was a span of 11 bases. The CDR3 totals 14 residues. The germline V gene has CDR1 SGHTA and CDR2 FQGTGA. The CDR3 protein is CASSANQGNTEAFF. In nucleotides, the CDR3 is TGTGCCAGCAGCGCAAATCAGGGGAACACTGAAGCTTTCTTT.

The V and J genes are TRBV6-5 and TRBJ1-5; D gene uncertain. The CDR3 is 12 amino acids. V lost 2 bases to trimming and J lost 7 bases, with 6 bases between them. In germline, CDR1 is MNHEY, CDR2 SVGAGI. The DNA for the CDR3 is TGTGCCAGCAGTTACACGGGACAGCCCCAGCATTTT. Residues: CASSYTGQPQHF.

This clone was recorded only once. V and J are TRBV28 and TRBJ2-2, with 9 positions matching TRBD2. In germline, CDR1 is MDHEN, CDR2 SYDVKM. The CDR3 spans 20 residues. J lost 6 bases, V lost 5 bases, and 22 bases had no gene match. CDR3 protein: CASSPYTRGRASGIAGELFF. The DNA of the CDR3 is TGTGCCAGCAGTCCCTATACCCGGGGGCGAGCTAGCGGGATAGCCGGGGAGCTGTTTTTT. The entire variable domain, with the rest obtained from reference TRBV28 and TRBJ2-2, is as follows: DVKVTQSSRYLVKRTGEKVFLECVQDMDHENMFWYRQDPGLGLRLIYFSYDVKMKEKGDIPEGYSVSREKKERFSLILESASTNQTSMYLCASSPYTRGRASGIAGELFFGEGSRLTVL.

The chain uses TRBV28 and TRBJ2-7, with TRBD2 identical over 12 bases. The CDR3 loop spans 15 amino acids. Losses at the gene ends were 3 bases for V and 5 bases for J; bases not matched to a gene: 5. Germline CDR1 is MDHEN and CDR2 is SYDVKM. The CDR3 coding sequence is TGTGCCAGCAGTTTGGGGACTAGCGGGCGTAACGAGCAGTACTTC. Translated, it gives CASSLGTSGRNEQYF.